This entry concerns a single T cell receptor (beta chain). TCRdb keeps only in-frame clones here, not all; method: immunoSEQ multiplex PCR. This table holds 10,000 to 15,000 clones, 50% to 70% found once. This sample was taken from a study of T cells in tumors after PD-1 blockade. Study-wide background: Some patients also took daily vismodegib 150 mg during anti-PD-1 treatment.

There are 15 residues in the CDR3. Germline CDR1 and CDR2: SGHNT and YYREEE (reference sequence). Unmatched junction bases numbered 9, after V lost 4 bases and J lost 3 bases. The sequence was obtained from a human donor with cutaneous squamous cell carcinoma. Sequenced material: tumor tissue, taken before anti-PD-1 treatment. V usage is TRBV5-4 and J usage is TRBJ2-7, with 8 nucleotides matching TRBD2. As DNA, the CDR3 is TGTGCCAGCAGCGGACCGGGACTAGGGAACTACGAGCAGTACTTC. Protein: CASSGPGLGNYEQYF. Full variable domain (rest looked up from reference TRBV5-4 and TRBJ2-7): ETGVTQSPTHLIKTRGQQVTLRCSSQSGHNTVSWYQQALGQGPQFIFQYYREEENGRGNFPPRFSGLQFPNYSSELNVNALELDDSALYLCASSGPGLGNYEQYFGPGTRLTVT.